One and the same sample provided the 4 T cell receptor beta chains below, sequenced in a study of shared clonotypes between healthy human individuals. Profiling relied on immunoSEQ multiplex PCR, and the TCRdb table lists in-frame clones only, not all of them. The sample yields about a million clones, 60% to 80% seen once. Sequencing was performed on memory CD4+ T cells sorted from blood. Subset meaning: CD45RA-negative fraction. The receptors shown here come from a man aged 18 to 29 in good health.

CDR3 nucleotides: TGTGCCAGCAGCTTGGGAGGGACAGGGGGCACCGGGGAGCTGTTTTTT. Encoded protein: CASSLGGTGGTGELFF. The chain is built from TRBV5-4 and TRBJ2-2, with 11 bases that match TRBD1. Germline V lookup: CDR1 SGHNT, CDR2 YYREEE (reference sequence). The CDR3 extends over 16 amino acids. Losses at the gene ends were 0 bases for V and 4 bases for J; bases not matched to a gene: 2.

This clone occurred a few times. The CDR3 DNA reads TGTGCTAGTGGTTTGAACAACAACTCTGGGGCCAACGTCCTGACTTTC. Its translation is CASGLNNNSGANVLTF. The chain combines TRBV12-5 with TRBJ2-6; no clear D gene. This CDR3 contains 16 residues. The germline V gene has CDR1 LGHNT and CDR2 FRNRAP. V was cut by 2 bases and J by 0 bases, with 8 bases left in between.

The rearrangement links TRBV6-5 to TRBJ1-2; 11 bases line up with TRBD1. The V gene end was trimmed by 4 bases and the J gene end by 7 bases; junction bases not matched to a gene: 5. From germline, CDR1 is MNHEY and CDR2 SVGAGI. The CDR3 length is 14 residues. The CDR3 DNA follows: TGTGCCAGCAGTTCTTGGACAGGGGGCTCTGGCTACACCTTC. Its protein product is CASSSWTGGSGYTF.

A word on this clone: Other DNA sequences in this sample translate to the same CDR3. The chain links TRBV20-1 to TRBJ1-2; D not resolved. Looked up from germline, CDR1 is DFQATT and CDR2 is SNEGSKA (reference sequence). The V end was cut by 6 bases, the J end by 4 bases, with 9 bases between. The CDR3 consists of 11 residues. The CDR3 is CSARGGYGYTF. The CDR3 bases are TGCAGTGCCCGAGGAGGCTATGGCTACACCTTC.